This T cell receptor (beta chain) was captured in a study of identical twins. Each CDR3 protein gets one entry after TCRdb re-called the 5' RACE reads with MiXCR. The table includes hundreds of thousands of distinct CDR3 sequences, 15% to 20% detected once. Overall study results and limits: The abundant beta clonotypes from cord blood had fewer insertions, and memory repertoires had none of this. Modelling underestimated the level of out-of-frame TCR alpha sharing observed in monozygotic twins. Those out-of-frame alpha sequences shared by twins showed an excess of low generation probability.

The CDR3 consists of 13 residues. Trimming took off 7 bases at V and 6 bases at J, with 13 bases between the two ends. CDR1 is MNHNS and CDR2 is SASEGT in the germline V gene. Details on this clonotype: Its specificity is unknown.

Another study also made use of these data, one on T cells expressing NK-cell markers. That study adds: Several experiments confined sorting to alpha-beta TCR T cells with an anti-gamma-delta TCR antibody.

The sequence was obtained from a woman between 18 and 30 years old in good health. Sequencing was done on a sample of PBMCs. The rearrangement links TRBV6-1 to TRBJ1-5; D ambiguous. The CDR3 is CASTRGPGQPQHF. The CDR3 DNA reads as TGTGCCAGCACTCGAGGTCCAGGTCAGCCCCAGCATTTT.